This TCR beta chain was identified in a study of T cell responses to AZD1222 COVID-19 vaccine. Regarding this clone: Its target is not known.

Timing groups of about 4 and about 12 weeks for second doses were pooled. The CDR3 is made up of 16 amino acids. V was trimmed by 1 base and J by 2 bases, leaving 12 bases between them. CDR1 LGHNA and CDR2 YNFKEQ come from the germline V gene. Study-level points and caveats: Researchers took repertoire samples only after the peak T cell response had come. Females made up more of the donors, who were largely white British, and clonal diversity may have come out too low.

Clones were read by immunoSEQ multiplex PCR, and TCRdb kept only the in-frame ones, dropping some. The sample contains over 45,000 clones, about nine tenths of which appear only once. The receptor's source is an adult who received the AZD1222 COVID-19 vaccine. This chain joins TRBV4-2 and TRBJ1-3, with TRBD1 as a possible D gene (5 bases). The specimen was peripheral blood, collected 28 days after the second AZD1222 dose. The CDR3 spells CASSQVGRGPGNTIYF. CDR3 bases: TGTGCCAGCAGCCAAGTAGGAAGGGGCCCTGGAAACACCATATATTTT.